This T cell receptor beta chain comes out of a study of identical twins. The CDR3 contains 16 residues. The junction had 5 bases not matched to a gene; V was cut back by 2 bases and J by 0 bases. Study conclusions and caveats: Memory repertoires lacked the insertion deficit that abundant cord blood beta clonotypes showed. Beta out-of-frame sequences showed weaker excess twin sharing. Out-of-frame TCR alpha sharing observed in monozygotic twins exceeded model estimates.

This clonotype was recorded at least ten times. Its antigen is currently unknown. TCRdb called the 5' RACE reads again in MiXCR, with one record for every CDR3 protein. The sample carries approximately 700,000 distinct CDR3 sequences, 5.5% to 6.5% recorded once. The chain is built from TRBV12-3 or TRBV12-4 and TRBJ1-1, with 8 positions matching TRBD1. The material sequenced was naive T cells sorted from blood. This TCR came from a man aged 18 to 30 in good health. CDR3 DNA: TGTGCCAGCAGTTTACACCAGGGGGCAATGAACACTGAAGCTTTCTTT. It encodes CASSLHQGAMNTEAFF.